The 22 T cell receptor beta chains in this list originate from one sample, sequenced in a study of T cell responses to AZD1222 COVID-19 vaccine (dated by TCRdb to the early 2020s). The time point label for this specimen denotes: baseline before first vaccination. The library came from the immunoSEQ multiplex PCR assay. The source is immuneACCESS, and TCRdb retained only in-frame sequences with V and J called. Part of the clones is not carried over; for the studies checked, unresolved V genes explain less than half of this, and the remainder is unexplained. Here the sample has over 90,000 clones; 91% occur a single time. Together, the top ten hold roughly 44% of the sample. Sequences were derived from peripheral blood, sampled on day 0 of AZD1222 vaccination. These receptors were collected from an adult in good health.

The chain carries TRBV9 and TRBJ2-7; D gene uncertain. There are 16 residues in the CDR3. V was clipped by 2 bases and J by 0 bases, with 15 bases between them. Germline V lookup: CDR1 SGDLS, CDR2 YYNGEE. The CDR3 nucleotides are TGTGCCAGCAGCGTCCCCATAGACCGGAGCTCCTACGAGCAGTACTTC. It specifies CASSVPIDRSSYEQYF.

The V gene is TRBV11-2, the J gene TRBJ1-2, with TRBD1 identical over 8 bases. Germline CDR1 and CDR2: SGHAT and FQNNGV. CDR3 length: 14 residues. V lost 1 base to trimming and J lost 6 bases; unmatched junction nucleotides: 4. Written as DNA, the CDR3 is TGTGCCAGCAGCTTAGCAGGGGGCGCGGATGGCTACACCTTC. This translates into CASSLAGGADGYTF.

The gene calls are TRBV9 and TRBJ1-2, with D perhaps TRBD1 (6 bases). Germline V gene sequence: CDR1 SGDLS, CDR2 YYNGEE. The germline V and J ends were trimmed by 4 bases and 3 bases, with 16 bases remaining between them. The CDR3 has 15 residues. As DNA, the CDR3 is TGTGCCAGCAGCCCCCGATCGACAGGTGACTATGGCTACACCTTC. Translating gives CASSPRSTGDYGYTF.

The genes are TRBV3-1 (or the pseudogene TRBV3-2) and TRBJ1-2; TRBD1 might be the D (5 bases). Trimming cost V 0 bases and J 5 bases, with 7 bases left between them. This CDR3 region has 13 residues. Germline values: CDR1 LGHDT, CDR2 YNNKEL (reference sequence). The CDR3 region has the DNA TGTGCCAGCAGCCAAGACGAGGGGTATGGCTACACCTTC. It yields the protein CASSQDEGYGYTF.

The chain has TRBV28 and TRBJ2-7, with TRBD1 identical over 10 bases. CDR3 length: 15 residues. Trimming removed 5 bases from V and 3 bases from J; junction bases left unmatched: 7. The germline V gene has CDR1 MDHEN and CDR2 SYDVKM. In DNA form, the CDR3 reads TGTGCCAGCAGTCAACCCGGGACAGGGGACTACGAGCAGTACTTC. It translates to CASSQPGTGDYEQYF.

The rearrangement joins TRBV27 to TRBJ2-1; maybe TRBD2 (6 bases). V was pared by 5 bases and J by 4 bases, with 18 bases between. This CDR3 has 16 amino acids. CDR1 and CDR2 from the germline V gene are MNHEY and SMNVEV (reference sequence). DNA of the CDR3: TGTGCCAGCAGTGCAGGACGGCGGGGATGGTACAATGAGCAGTTCTTC. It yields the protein CASSAGRRGWYNEQFF.

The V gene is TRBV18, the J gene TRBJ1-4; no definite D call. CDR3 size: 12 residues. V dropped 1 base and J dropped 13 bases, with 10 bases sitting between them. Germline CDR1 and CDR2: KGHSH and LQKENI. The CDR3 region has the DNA TGTGCCAGCTCACCACGGACGGACGGACTGTTTTTT. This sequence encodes CASSPRTDGLFF.

The CDR3 loop reads CASSWDLSNQPQHF. The CDR3 region has the DNA TGTGCCAGCAGTTGGGACTTGAGCAATCAGCCCCAGCATTTT. The chain joins TRBV6-5 to TRBJ1-5; D is possibly TRBD1 (5 bases). The V gene lost 4 bases and the J gene lost 1 base, with 8 bases spanning the gap. CDR3 length: 14 amino acids. Germline values: CDR1 MNHEY, CDR2 SVGAGI.

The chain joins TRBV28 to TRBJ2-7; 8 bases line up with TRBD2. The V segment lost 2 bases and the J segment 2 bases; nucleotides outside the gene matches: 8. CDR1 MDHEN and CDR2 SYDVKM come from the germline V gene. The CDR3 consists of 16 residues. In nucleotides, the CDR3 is TGTGCCAGCAGTTTACGGGAGGGCTTCCCCCCCTACGAGCAGTACTTC. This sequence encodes CASSLREGFPPYEQYF.

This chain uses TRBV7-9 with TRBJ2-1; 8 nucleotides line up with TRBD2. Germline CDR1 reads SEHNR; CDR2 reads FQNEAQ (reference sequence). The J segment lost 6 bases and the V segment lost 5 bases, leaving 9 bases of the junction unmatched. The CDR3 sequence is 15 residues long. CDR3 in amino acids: CASSLPGLVGNEQFF. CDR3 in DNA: TGTGCCAGCAGCCTCCCGGGACTAGTGGGCAATGAGCAGTTCTTC.

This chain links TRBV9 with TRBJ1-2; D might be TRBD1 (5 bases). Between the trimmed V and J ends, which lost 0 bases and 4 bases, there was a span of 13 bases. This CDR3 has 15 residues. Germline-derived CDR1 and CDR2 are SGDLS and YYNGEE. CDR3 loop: CASSVVPSGTYGYTF. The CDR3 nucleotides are TGTGCCAGCAGCGTAGTGCCGTCGGGGACCTATGGCTACACCTTC.

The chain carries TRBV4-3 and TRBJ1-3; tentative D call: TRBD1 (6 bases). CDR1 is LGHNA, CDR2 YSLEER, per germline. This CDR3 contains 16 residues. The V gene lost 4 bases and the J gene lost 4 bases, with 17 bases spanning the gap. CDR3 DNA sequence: TGCGCCAGCAGCCGAGAGTTTCGAGGGACAGGAAACACCATATATTTT. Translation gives CASSREFRGTGNTIYF.

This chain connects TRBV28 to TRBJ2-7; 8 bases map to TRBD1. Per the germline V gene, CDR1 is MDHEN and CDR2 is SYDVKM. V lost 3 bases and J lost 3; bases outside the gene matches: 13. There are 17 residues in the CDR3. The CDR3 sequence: CASSFHTGTGPNYEQYF. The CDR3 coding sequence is TGTGCCAGCAGTTTTCACACTGGGACAGGCCCTAACTACGAGCAGTACTTC.

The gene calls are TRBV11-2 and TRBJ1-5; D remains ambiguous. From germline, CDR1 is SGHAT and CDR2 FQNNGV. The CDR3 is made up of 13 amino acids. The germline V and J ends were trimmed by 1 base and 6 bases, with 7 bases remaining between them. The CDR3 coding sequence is TGTGCCAGCAGCTTAGGGGTACCTCAGCCCCAGCATTTT. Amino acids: CASSLGVPQPQHF.

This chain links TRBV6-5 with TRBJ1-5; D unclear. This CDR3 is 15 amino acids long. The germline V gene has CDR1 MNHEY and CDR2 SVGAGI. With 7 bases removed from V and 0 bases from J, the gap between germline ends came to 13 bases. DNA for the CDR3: TGTGCCAGCACCCGTGGCTTTCCTAGCAATCAGCCCCAGCATTTT. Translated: CASTRGFPSNQPQHF.

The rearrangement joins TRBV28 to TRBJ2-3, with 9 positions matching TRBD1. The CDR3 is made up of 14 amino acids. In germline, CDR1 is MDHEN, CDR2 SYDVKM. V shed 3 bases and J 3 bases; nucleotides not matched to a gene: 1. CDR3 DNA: TGTGCCAGCAGTTTTGGGACAGGGACAGATACGCAGTATTTT. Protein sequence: CASSFGTGTDTQYF.

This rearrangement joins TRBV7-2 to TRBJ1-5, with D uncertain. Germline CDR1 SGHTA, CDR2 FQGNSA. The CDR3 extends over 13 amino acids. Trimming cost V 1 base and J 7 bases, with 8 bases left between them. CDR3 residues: CASSLGAYQPQHF. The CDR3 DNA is TGTGCCAGCAGCTTAGGGGCCTACCAGCCCCAGCATTTT.

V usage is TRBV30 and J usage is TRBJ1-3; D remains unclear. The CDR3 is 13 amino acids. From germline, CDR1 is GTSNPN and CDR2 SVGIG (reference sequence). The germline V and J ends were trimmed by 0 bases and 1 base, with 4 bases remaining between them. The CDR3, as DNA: TGTGCCTGGAGTGTTCAGTCTGGAAACACCATATATTTT. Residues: CAWSVQSGNTIYF.

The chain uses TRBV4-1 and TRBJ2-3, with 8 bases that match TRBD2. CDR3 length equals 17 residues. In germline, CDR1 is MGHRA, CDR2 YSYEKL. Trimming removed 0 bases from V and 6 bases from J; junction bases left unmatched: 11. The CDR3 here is CASSQETSDNAGDTQYF. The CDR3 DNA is TGCGCCAGCAGCCAAGAGACTAGCGATAACGCGGGGGATACGCAGTATTTT.

CDR3 sequence (DNA): TGTGCCAGCAGCTTAGCGGGGACCCTCCAGTACTTC. It codes for CASSLAGTLQYF. The chain joins TRBV7-2 to TRBJ2-5, with D perhaps given as TRBD1 or TRBD2 (5 bases each). The CDR3 has 12 amino acids. CDR1 SGHTA and CDR2 FQGNSA come from the germline V gene. V lost 0 bases and J lost 10, with 9 bases in between. The full variable domain, with the rest looked up from reference TRBV7-2 and TRBJ2-5, is GAGVSQSPSNKVTEKGKDVELRCDPISGHTALYWYRQSLGQGLEFLIYFQGNSAPDKSGLPSDRFSAERTGGSVSTLTIQRTQQEDSAVYLCASSLAGTLQYFGPGTRLLVL.

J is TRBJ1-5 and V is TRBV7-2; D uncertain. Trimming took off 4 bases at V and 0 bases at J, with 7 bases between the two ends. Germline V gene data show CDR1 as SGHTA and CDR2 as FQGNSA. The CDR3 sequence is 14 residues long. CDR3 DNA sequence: TGTGCCAGCAGCTGGACCTATAGCAATCAGCCCCAGCATTTT. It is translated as CASSWTYSNQPQHF.

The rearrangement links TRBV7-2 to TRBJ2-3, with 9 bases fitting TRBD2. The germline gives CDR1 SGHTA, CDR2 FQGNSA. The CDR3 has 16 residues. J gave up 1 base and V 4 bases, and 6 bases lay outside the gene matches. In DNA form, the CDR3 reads TGTGCCAGCAGCTCACTAGCGGGTTTTCGCACAGATACGCAGTATTTT. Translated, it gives CASSSLAGFRTDTQYF.